This entry concerns a single TCR beta chain. Its antigen is still unknown. CD45RO-negative cells were positively selected for CCR7, leaving out terminally differentiated effector memory CD45RA+ cells. Deep was the level at which the assay was run. The method was immunoSEQ multiplex PCR; TCRdb's version includes in-frame clones alone and lacks a portion of them. In the table there are 1.5 million to 2.5 million clones, about 95% of which are singletons. The source of the sample is a study of shared clonotypes between healthy human individuals. About the research overall: CD8 memory received one plate per donor, CD8 naive two, CD4 memory three and CD4 naive three. Study-wide findings and caveats: Compared with memory subsets, naive subsets generally had larger estimated richness.

V dropped 5 bases and J dropped 5 bases, with 16 bases sitting between them. The CDR3 has 15 residues. The V gene's germline CDR1 is MDHEN and CDR2 SYDVKM. The TCR comes from a man between 18 and 29 years old in good health. The sample taken for sequencing was naive CD8+ T cells sorted from blood. V is TRBV28 and J is TRBJ2-1; D uncertain. CDR3: CASSLFSDADNEQFF. The CDR3 DNA follows: TGTGCCAGCAGTCTTTTCTCCGACGCAGACAATGAGCAGTTCTTC.